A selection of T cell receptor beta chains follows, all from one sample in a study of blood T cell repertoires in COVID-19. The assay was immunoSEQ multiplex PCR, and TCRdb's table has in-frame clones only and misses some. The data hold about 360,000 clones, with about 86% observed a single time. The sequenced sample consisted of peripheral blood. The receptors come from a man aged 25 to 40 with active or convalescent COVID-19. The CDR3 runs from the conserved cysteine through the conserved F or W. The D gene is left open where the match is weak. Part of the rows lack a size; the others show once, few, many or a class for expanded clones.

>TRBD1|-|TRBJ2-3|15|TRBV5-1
CASSLGGQSGDTQYF
TGCGCCAGCAGCTTGGGGGGACAGTCCGGTGATACGCAGTATTTT
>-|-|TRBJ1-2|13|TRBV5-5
CASSLAGDYGYTF
TGTGCCAGCAGCTTGGCAGGTGACTATGGCTACACCTTC
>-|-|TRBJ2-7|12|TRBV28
CASCDSSYEQYF
TGTGCCAGCTGCGACTCTTCCTACGAGCAGTACTTC
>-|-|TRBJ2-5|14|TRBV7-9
CASSPWGRPETQYF
TGTGCCAGCAGCCCGTGGGGCCGACCGGAGACCCAGTACTTC
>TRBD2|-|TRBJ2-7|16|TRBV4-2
CASSQELAGGRDEQYF
TGTGCCAGCAGCCAAGAATTGGCGGGGGGACGTGACGAGCAGTACTTC
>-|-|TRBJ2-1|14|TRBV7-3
CASSLNGGNNEQFF
TGTGCCAGCAGCTTAAATGGGGGCAACAATGAGCAGTTCTTC
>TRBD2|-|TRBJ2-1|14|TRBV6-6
CASSYPGLAGEQFF
TGTGCCAGCAGTTACCCGGGACTAGCGGGAGAGCAGTTCTTC
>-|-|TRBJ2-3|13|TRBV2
CASSEYSSDTQYF
TGTGCCAGCAGTGAATACAGCTCAGATACGCAGTATTTT
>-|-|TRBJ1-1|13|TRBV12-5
CASRGGLNTEAFF
TGTGCTAGCAGAGGGGGATTGAACACTGAAGCTTTCTTT
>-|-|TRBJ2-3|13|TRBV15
CATSRDTADTQYF
TGTGCCACCAGCAGAGATACGGCAGATACGCAGTATTTT
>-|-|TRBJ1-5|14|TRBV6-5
CASSPAGAGQPQHF
TGTGCCAGCAGCCCCGCGGGGGCGGGTCAGCCCCAGCATTTT
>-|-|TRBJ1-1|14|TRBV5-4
CASRFWNRDKEAFF
TGTGCCAGCAGGTTTTGGAATCGGGACAAAGAAGCTTTCTTT
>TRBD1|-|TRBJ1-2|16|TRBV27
CASSLTGQKANYGYTF
TGTGCCAGCAGTTTAACGGGACAGAAAGCTAACTATGGCTACACCTTC
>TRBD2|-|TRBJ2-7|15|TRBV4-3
CASSQLLAGGYEQYF
TGCGCCAGCAGCCAGCTACTAGCGGGAGGGTACGAGCAGTACTTC
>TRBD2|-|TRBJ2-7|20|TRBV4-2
CASSPESGTSGGRSSYEQYF
TGTGCCAGCAGCCCAGAATCCGGGACTAGCGGGGGGCGCAGCTCCTACGAGCAGTACTTC
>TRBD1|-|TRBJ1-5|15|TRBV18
CASSRDSHSNQPQHF
TGTGCCAGCTCGCGGGACAGCCATAGCAATCAGCCCCAGCATTTT
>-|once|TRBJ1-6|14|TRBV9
CASSGPGGESPLHF
TGTGCCAGCAGCGGCCCGGGGGGTGAATCACCCCTCCACTTT
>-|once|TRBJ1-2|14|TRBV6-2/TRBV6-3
CASSIPRLLYGYTF
TGTGCCAGCAGCATCCCCAGGCTACTCTATGGCTACACCTTC
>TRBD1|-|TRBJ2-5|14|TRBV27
CASSPRTGKETQYF
TGTGCCAGCAGTCCCCGGACAGGGAAGGAGACCCAGTACTTC